This is a list of T cell receptor beta chains from one sample in a study of blood T cell repertoires in COVID-19. Using immunoSEQ multiplex PCR, the repertoire was profiled, and TCRdb retains in-frame clones only, with some absent. The table lists nearly 350,000 clones, 88% of them singletons. The sequenced material came from peripheral blood. These receptors were collected from a woman in her 70s with COVID-19, enrolled during active disease. Both conserved end residues are part of each CDR3. D genes are given only for firm matches. Clone size is given for some rows only: seen once, a few or many times, or a class if the clone is expanded.

abundance | j_gene | d_gene | v_gene | len | CDR3nt | CDR3aa
once | TRBJ2-7 | TRBD1 | TRBV28 | 14 | TGTGCCAGCAGTGCCCCGGCAGGGGGAAGGGAGCAGTACTTC | CASSAPAGGREQYF
NA | TRBJ2-7 | NA | TRBV14 | 15 | TGTGCCAGCAGCCTCCTCGCCGGACTGTCCTACGAGCAGTACTTC | CASSLLAGLSYEQYF
NA | TRBJ2-7 | NA | TRBV3-1/TRBV3-2 | 16 | TGTGCCAGCAGCCGGCCGTCGACTAGGGGCCCCTACGAGCAGTACTTC | CASSRPSTRGPYEQYF
NA | TRBJ2-7 | NA | TRBV6-5 | 13 | TGTGCCAGCAGTTACCGGGAAGATTACGAGCAGTACTTC | CASSYREDYEQYF
NA | TRBJ1-6 | NA | TRBV3-1/TRBV3-2 | 12 | TGTGCCACCGGACAGATTAATTCACCCCTCCACTTT | CATGQINSPLHF
NA | TRBJ2-3 | TRBD2 | TRBV9 | 15 | TGTGCCAGCAGCCCATACAGCGGGGGCACAGATACGCAGTATTTT | CASSPYSGGTDTQYF
NA | TRBJ2-2 | NA | TRBV27 | 11 | TGTGCCAGCAGGAGCACCGGGGAGCTGTTTTTT | CASRSTGELFF
NA | TRBJ2-3 | NA | TRBV30 | 15 | TGTGCCTGGACCGTAACCGGGGGGCCATCAGATACGCAGTATTTT | CAWTVTGGPSDTQYF
NA | TRBJ1-2 | NA | TRBV7-9 | 13 | TGTGCCAGCAGCTTCCCAGGGATGTATGGCTACACCTTC | CASSFPGMYGYTF
once | TRBJ2-5 | NA | TRBV7-9 | 15 | TGTGCCAGCAGCTTAGGCAGGGTGGGCCAAGAGACCCAGTACTTC | CASSLGRVGQETQYF
NA | TRBJ1-1 | TRBD1 | TRBV4-2 | 11 | TGTGCCAGCAGCCAAGGGGACAGTGCTTTCTTT | CASSQGDSAFF
NA | TRBJ1-2 | NA | TRBV10-1 | 13 | TGCGCCAGCAGTGAGTCGAACGGGGAGGGCTACACCTTC | CASSESNGEGYTF
NA | TRBJ2-1 | TRBD2 | TRBV9 | 17 | TGTGCCAGCAGCCCTTTAGCGGGGGGCCTCTCCTACAATGAGCAGTTCTTC | CASSPLAGGLSYNEQFF
NA | TRBJ1-2 | NA | TRBV19 | 14 | TGTGCCAGTATGGAATGGCGGGGGGCTGGAGGCTACACCTTC | CASMEWRGAGGYTF
NA | TRBJ2-7 | NA | TRBV5-1 | 15 | TGCGCCAGCAGCTTTGAGGGAAGGAGCTCCTACGAGCAGTACTTC | CASSFEGRSSYEQYF
once | TRBJ2-3 | NA | TRBV6-6 | 11 | TGTGCCAGCCTCTACACAGATACGCAGTATTTT | CASLYTDTQYF
NA | TRBJ2-1 | TRBD2 | TRBV27 | 15 | TGTGCCAGCAGTTTACGGGCTAGCGGGGGAGATGAGCAGTTCTTC | CASSLRASGGDEQFF
NA | TRBJ2-3 | NA | TRBV11-3 | 13 | TGTGCCAGCAGCTCAGAAGGGGGGGGTACGCAGTATTTT | CASSSEGGGTQYF
once | TRBJ1-1 | TRBD1 | TRBV7-8 | 15 | TGTGCCAGCAGCCCGCGGACAGGGAAGGACACTGAAGCTTTCTTT | CASSPRTGKDTEAFF
NA | TRBJ2-5 | TRBD1 | TRBV27 | 12 | TGTGCCACCACCGACAGGGGAGAGACCCAGTACTTC | CATTDRGETQYF
NA | TRBJ1-1 | TRBD1 | TRBV5-1 | 16 | TGCGCCAGCAGGTACAGGGGCTCAGATGGGGACACTGAAGCTTTCTTT | CASRYRGSDGDTEAFF
NA | TRBJ1-1 | NA | TRBV13 | 14 | TGTGCCAGCAGCCTAGGACTAGTAGAGACTGAAGCTTTCTTT | CASSLGLVETEAFF
NA | TRBJ1-6 | NA | TRBV25-1 | 15 | TGTGCCAGCAGTGAAAACGGCCAGGGTCGCTCACCCCTCCACTTT | CASSENGQGRSPLHF
NA | TRBJ2-6 | TRBD2 | TRBV13 | 18 | TGTGCCAGCAGCCTCCAATGGCGGGGGGCGAGCGGGGCCAACGTCCTGACTTTC | CASSLQWRGASGANVLTF
NA | TRBJ1-2 | TRBD1 | TRBV19 | 16 | TGTGCCAGTAGTCCGCGGGACAGCGAAATAGGCTATGGCTACACCTTC | CASSPRDSEIGYGYTF
NA | TRBJ2-1 | NA | TRBV7-2 | 15 | TGTGCCAGCAGCCCGACAGATAGCTCCTACAATGAGCAGTTCTTC | CASSPTDSSYNEQFF
NA | TRBJ1-1 | TRBD1 | TRBV2 | 14 | TGTGCCAGCAGTGGATCCGACAGGGTGGCTGAAGCTTTCTTT | CASSGSDRVAEAFF
NA | TRBJ1-2 | TRBD1 | TRBV7-2 | 17 | TGTGCCAGCAGCCAAGGACAGGGGGCCCTTTTATTCTATGGCTACACCTTC | CASSQGQGALLFYGYTF
NA | TRBJ2-7 | TRBD2 | TRBV6-5 | 15 | TGTGCCAGCAGTTACGTGGCTAGCGGGGCTTACGAGCAGTACTTC | CASSYVASGAYEQYF
NA | TRBJ1-1 | NA | TRBV2 | 10 | TGTGCCAGCAGTGACAGGGAAACTTTCTTT | CASSDRETFF
NA | TRBJ1-1 | NA | TRBV28 | 11 | TGTGCCAGCAGTTTAGGGCAGGGAGCTTTCTTT | CASSLGQGAFF
NA | TRBJ1-2 | NA | TRBV9 | 13 | TGTGCCAGCAGCGCCTCAGGCAACTATGGCTACACCTTC | CASSASGNYGYTF
NA | TRBJ2-7 | NA | TRBV27 | 15 | TGTGCCAGCAGTTTAGAGGGGGTCGGTGTCTACGAGCAGTACTTC | CASSLEGVGVYEQYF
NA | TRBJ2-2 | TRBD1 | TRBV24-1 | 18 | TGTGCCACCAGTGATTGGGGACAGGGGCAAGGGGACACCGGGGAGCTGTTTTTT | CATSDWGQGQGDTGELFF
NA | TRBJ2-1 | TRBD1 | TRBV6-5 | 15 | TGTGCCAGCAGTTACCAGGGACAGGGCTACAATGAGCAGTTCTTC | CASSYQGQGYNEQFF
NA | TRBJ1-1 | NA | TRBV6-5 | 13 | TGTGCCAGCAGTTACACGGAGGACACTGAAGCTTTCTTT | CASSYTEDTEAFF
NA | TRBJ1-1 | TRBD1 | TRBV7-2 | 15 | TGTGCCAGCAGCTCATGGACAGGGCCGAACACTGAAGCTTTCTTT | CASSSWTGPNTEAFF
NA | TRBJ1-1 | NA | TRBV5-1 | 13 | TGCGCCAGCAGCATGTCGGCGGGCACTGAAGCTTTCTTT | CASSMSAGTEAFF
NA | TRBJ1-2 | NA | TRBV28 | 13 | TGTGCCAGCCAGAAACCGGGGTTCTATGGCTACACCTTC | CASQKPGFYGYTF
once | TRBJ2-5 | TRBD1 | TRBV6-7 | 15 | TGTGCCAGCAGTTACGCAACAGGGGCCCAAGAGACCCAGTACTTC | CASSYATGAQETQYF
NA | TRBJ2-7 | NA | TRBV21-1 | 15 | TGTGCCAGCAGCAAAGGCCAGGGACTCTCCTACGAGCAGTACTTC | CASSKGQGLSYEQYF
NA | TRBJ2-5 | NA | TRBV7-2 | 14 | TGTGCCAGCAGCTTGGCCGGAGGACGCGAGACCCAGTACTTC | CASSLAGGRETQYF
NA | TRBJ2-3 | TRBD2 | TRBV6-5 | 15 | TGTGCCAGCAGTTACCGGGGGGGCCTCACAGATACGCAGTATTTT | CASSYRGGLTDTQYF
NA | TRBJ1-1 | TRBD1 | TRBV7-2 | 14 | TGTGCCAGCAGCTTAAGACAGGGGGCGTCTGAAGCTTTCTTT | CASSLRQGASEAFF
NA | TRBJ1-1 | TRBD1 | TRBV19 | 14 | TGTGCCAGTAGTATATTGACAGGGGGGTCTGAAGCTTTCTTT | CASSILTGGSEAFF
NA | TRBJ1-2 | NA | TRBV30 | 11 | TGTGCCTGGAGCGTCCTCTATGGCTACACCTTC | CAWSVLYGYTF
NA | TRBJ1-1 | NA | TRBV11-2 | 12 | TGTGCCAGCAGCTTCGTTACAGGGATAGCTTTCTTT | CASSFVTGIAFF
NA | TRBJ1-2 | NA | TRBV28 | 13 | TGTGCCAGCAGTTCCGAACAGGGACGGGGCTACACCTTC | CASSSEQGRGYTF
NA | TRBJ2-1 | TRBD2 | TRBV27 | 12 | TGTGCCAGCCGGTCGGGAGGGGACACCCAGTTCTTC | CASRSGGDTQFF
NA | TRBJ1-1 | NA | TRBV11-2 | 15 | TGTGCCAGCAGCTTAACAGGTTCCCGGGACACTGAAGCTTTCTTT | CASSLTGSRDTEAFF
NA | TRBJ1-3 | TRBD1 | TRBV13 | 16 | TGTGCCAGCTTTTTTCGCCGGACAGGGGTTGGAAACACCATATATTTT | CASFFRRTGVGNTIYF
NA | TRBJ1-6 | NA | TRBV14 | 15 | TGTGCCAGCAGCCATGGCAGCTCCTATAATTCACCCCTCCACTTT | CASSHGSSYNSPLHF